A selection of T cell receptor beta chains follows, all from one sample in a study of cytomegalovirus exposure and HLA in healthy donors. Here immunoSEQ multiplex PCR was the method, and the copy in TCRdb shows in-frame clones only, minus some. The sample includes approximately 160,000 clones, about 80% of them seen just once. The sample consisted of PBMCs. The receptors were gathered from a man aged 18 to 29 in good health and CMV-seropositive. Each CDR3 is given with its conserved first and last residue. The D gene is left open where the match is weak. The size of a clone is reported for some rows only, either as once, few or many, or as a class for expanded clones.

clone_size cdr3_length j_call v_call d_call cdr3_nt cdr3_aa
- 17 TRBJ1-5 TRBV28 - TGTGCCAGCGGCCTAGGAGGGGATCGTTATAGCAATCAGCCCCAGCATTTT CASGLGGDRYSNQPQHF
- 13 TRBJ1-3 TRBV29-1 TRBD1 TGCAGCGTTGGGGGGACAGGGGGAAACACCATATATTTT CSVGGTGGNTIYF
- 13 TRBJ1-2 TRBV10-1 - TGCGCCAGCAGTGAGTTCAGGGTTGGTGGCTACACCTTC CASSEFRVGGYTF
- 14 TRBJ1-1 TRBV28 - TGTGCCAGCAGTCCCGGACAGTTGTTCACTGAAGCTTTCTTT CASSPGQLFTEAFF
- 16 TRBJ2-1 TRBV9 TRBD2 TGTGCCAGCAGCGTAGCTACTTGGGAGGGGACTAATGAGCAGTTCTTC CASSVATWEGTNEQFF
- 15 TRBJ2-4 TRBV19 TRBD1 TGTGCCAGTAGTATTACGGGGACAGGGGGAAACATTCAGTACTTC CASSITGTGGNIQYF
- 16 TRBJ1-5 TRBV7-6 - TGTGCCAGCAGCCTAGGTGTCCGGGGATCAAATCAGCCCCAGCATTTT CASSLGVRGSNQPQHF
- 14 TRBJ2-3 TRBV7-6 TRBD2 TGTGCCAGCAGCTTCTCCGGGGGGGACGATACGCAGTATTTT CASSFSGGDDTQYF
once 17 TRBJ1-4 TRBV29-1 - TGCAGCGTCCGGGAGGGCCACGACCTACCAACTAATGAAAAACTGTTTTTT CSVREGHDLPTNEKLFF
- 13 TRBJ2-7 TRBV29-1 - TGCAGCGTTCGTTCCCCTCCTCGGTACGAGCAGTACTTC CSVRSPPRYEQYF
few 16 TRBJ1-1 TRBV6-6 - TGTGCCAGCAGTTACTCGGCAGGGTCTCTGCGGTTGGCGGCTTTCTTT CASSYSAGSLRLAAFF
- 14 TRBJ1-5 TRBV6-5 - TGTGCCAGCAGTTACAACGGGTACGGCCAGCCCCAGCATTTT CASSYNGYGQPQHF